These 22 T cell receptor beta chains originate from one sample sequenced in a study of CD8 T cells in ankylosing spondylitis. These receptors have no known antigen. MiXCR, run by TCRdb on the 5' RACE reads, gives a single entry per CDR3 protein. The data show about 340,000 distinct CDR3 sequences, 6.5% to 10% seen once. The study, taken as a whole, reports: A TCR beta motif made of eight highly homologous variants seemed typical of ankylosing spondylitis blood.

Sequenced input: blood, either unsorted or a sorted T cell fraction (not recorded which). These receptors all come from a male donor with ankylosing spondylitis.

The genes are TRBV3-1 and TRBJ1-1; 9 bases align to TRBD1. Germline V gene sequence: CDR1 LGHDT, CDR2 YNNKEL (reference sequence). The CDR3 is made up of 14 amino acids. The V segment lost 6 bases and the J segment 3 bases; nucleotides outside the gene matches: 5. The CDR3 DNA reads TGTGCCAGCAGACACAGGGGGCAGTACACTGAAGCTTTCTTT. This codes for CASRHRGQYTEAFF.

In its sample, this clonotype was seen a few times. This chain uses TRBV10-3 with TRBJ2-3; no definite D call. Trimming took 2 bases from V and 1 from J, leaving 7 bases between them. CDR1 and CDR2 from the germline V gene are ENHRY and SYGVKD. This CDR3 is built from 14 residues. CDR3 sequence (DNA): TGTGCCATCAGTGAGGAAAGCGGCACAGATACGCAGTATTTT. Residues: CAISEESGTDTQYF.

There are a few counts of this clonotype. The chain uses TRBV12-3 or TRBV12-4 and TRBJ2-1; TRBD2 aligns across 12 bases. With 7 bases clipped from V and 9 bases from J, the junction kept 7 bases outside the gene matches. The CDR3 is made up of 14 amino acids. CDR3 sequence: CASNLAGGSPEQFF. CDR3 bases: TGTGCCAGCAACCTAGCGGGAGGGTCCCCTGAGCAGTTCTTC.

The table lists this clonotype with many counts. This chain connects TRBV10-3 to TRBJ1-2; D not resolved. The germline CDR1 and CDR2 sequences are ENHRY and SYGVKD. CDR3 length: 13 amino acids. Deletions cut 4 bases from V and 0 bases from J, with 6 bases between. The chain's CDR3 is CAISVSANYGYTF. The CDR3 bases are TGTGCCATCAGTGTATCGGCTAACTATGGCTACACCTTC.

This CDR3 is CASGIGEAEETQYF. In DNA form, the CDR3 reads TGTGCCAGCGGGATAGGGGAGGCGGAGGAGACCCAGTACTTC. V is TRBV25-1 and J is TRBJ2-5, with D possibly being TRBD2 (6 bases). This CDR3 is 14 amino acids long. The ends were cut back, 8 bases at V and 5 bases at J, with 18 bases in the middle. Germline values: CDR1 MGHDK, CDR2 SYGVNS.

The chain links TRBV6-2 or TRBV6-3 to TRBJ2-7, with TRBD2 matching over 9 bases. With 5 bases clipped from V and 3 bases from J, the junction kept 8 bases outside the gene matches. The CDR3 covers 15 residues. Per the germline V gene, CDR1 is MNHEY and CDR2 is SVGEGT. The CDR3 nucleotides read TGTGCCAGCAGTGCCATCCCGACTAGCGGCTACGAGCAGTACTTC. It codes for CASSAIPTSGYEQYF.

The CDR3 nucleotides read TGCGCCAGCGGGGGAGGGGCCAACGTCCTGACTTTC. Translation: CASGGGANVLTF. The chain couples TRBV5-1 to TRBJ2-6; D may match TRBD1 or TRBD2 (5 bases each). The CDR3 has 12 residues. V was pared by 7 bases and J by 4 bases, with 6 bases between. CDR1 and CDR2 (germline): SGHRS, YFSETQ.

The chain recombines TRBV7-2 with TRBJ2-7, with 8 bases identical to TRBD2. Germline values: CDR1 SGHTA, CDR2 FQGNSA. J was trimmed by 2 bases and V by 7 bases; bases with no gene match: 7. The CDR3 spans 14 residues. Here the CDR3 reads CASTATGGTYEQYF. CDR3 DNA: TGTGCCAGCACCGCGACGGGAGGGACCTACGAGCAGTACTTC.

This chain links TRBV20-1 with TRBJ1-5; D is uncertain. Germline V CDR1 and CDR2: DFQATT, SNEGSKA (reference sequence). This CDR3 has 14 residues. The germline V and J ends were trimmed by 3 bases and 0 bases, with 9 bases remaining between them. The CDR3 nucleotides read TGCAGTGCTAGTGGAGTCCATAGCAATCAGCCCCAGCATTTT. Its protein product is CSASGVHSNQPQHF.

This clonotype was counted at least ten times. The CDR3 loop is CASSHRLTSDTQYF. CDR3 DNA: TGCGCCAGCAGCCACCGCCTGACCTCAGATACGCAGTATTTT. V and J are TRBV4-1 and TRBJ2-3, with D hard to call. CDR1 MGHRA and CDR2 YSYEKL come from the germline V gene. V lost 3 bases and J 4 bases, leaving 11 bases between the germline ends. The CDR3 spans 14 residues.

This clonotype was found many times. V is TRBV12-3 or TRBV12-4 and J is TRBJ2-2; D unclear. The CDR3 runs 16 residues. V was trimmed by 3 bases and J by 2 bases, leaving 13 bases between them. In DNA form, the CDR3 reads TGTGCCAGCAGTTTTTTATTCCCGAGAAACACCGGGGAGCTGTTTTTT. Its translation is CASSFLFPRNTGELFF.

This clonotype occurred many times. The rearrangement joins TRBV9 to TRBJ1-2; the D gene is possibly TRBD1 (6 bases). The CDR3 covers 16 residues. The V end lost 0 bases, the J end lost 8 bases, and 20 bases lay between the germline ends. The V gene's germline CDR1 is SGDLS and CDR2 YYNGEE. This CDR3 is CASSVDPWGAGLGYTF. Here the CDR3 DNA reads TGTGCCAGCAGCGTAGACCCATGGGGGGCAGGGCTCGGCTACACCTTC.

This clonotype has ten or more counts. This chain links TRBV15 with TRBJ2-1; D might be TRBD1 (5 bases). Trimming cost V 5 bases and J 4 bases, with 12 bases left between them. The length of the CDR3 is 14 residues. The germline V gene has CDR1 LNHNV and CDR2 YYDKDF (reference sequence). The CDR3 nucleotides are TGTGCCACCAGCGCTTCTTCAGGGTACAATGAGCAGTTCTTC. This translates into CATSASSGYNEQFF.

This clonotype was seen at least ten times. This sequence joins TRBV28 and TRBJ2-4, with 13 bases matching TRBD2. Germline V gives CDR1 MDHEN, CDR2 SYDVKM. With V trimmed by 5 bases and J by 1 base, 5 bases remained unmatched. The CDR3 is 17 residues long. As DNA, the CDR3 is TGTGCCAGCAGTCCTGGGACTAGCGGGATTGCCAAAAACATTCAGTACTTC. It specifies CASSPGTSGIAKNIQYF.

The table lists this clonotype with many counts. This chain uses TRBV12-3 or TRBV12-4 with TRBJ1-3; D call uncertain. The CDR3 runs 13 residues. Between the trimmed V and J ends, which lost 2 bases and 0 bases, there was a span of 2 bases. This chain's CDR3 is CASSLNSGNTIYF. The CDR3 DNA is TGTGCCAGCAGTTTAAACTCTGGAAACACCATATATTTT.

This clonotype was detected a few times. This chain links TRBV7-9 with TRBJ1-2, with 9 bases lining up with TRBD1. V dropped 5 bases and J dropped 0; count of bases not matched to a gene: 7. The CDR3 covers 16 residues. Per germline, CDR1 SEHNR and CDR2 FQNEAQ (reference sequence). This chain's CDR3 is CASSPRTGETNYGYTF. Written as DNA, the CDR3 is TGTGCCAGCAGCCCACGGACAGGGGAGACTAACTATGGCTACACCTTC.

The chain employs TRBV20-1 and TRBJ2-5; D is possibly TRBD1 (5 bases). The CDR3 length is 14 residues. V lost 1 base, J lost 5 bases, and 14 bases lay in between. Germline V gene lookup returns CDR1 DFQATT and CDR2 SNEGSKA (reference sequence). CDR3: CSARGQFLRETQYF. Here the CDR3 DNA reads TGCAGTGCTAGAGGACAGTTTTTGAGGGAGACCCAGTACTTC.

This clonotype has at least ten counts. This sequence joins TRBV20-1 and TRBJ1-4; a possible D gene is TRBD1 (6 bases). Germline lookup yields CDR1 DFQATT and CDR2 SNEGSKA (reference sequence). This CDR3 has 12 amino acids. V was clipped by 2 bases and J by 12 bases, with 13 bases between them. This CDR3 is CSARMSGVQLFF. The CDR3 DNA follows: TGCAGTGCTAGAATGTCAGGGGTTCAACTGTTTTTT.

The sample holds many counts of this clonotype. The chain joins TRBV4-3 to TRBJ1-2; 7 positions match TRBD1. CDR1 LGHNA and CDR2 YSLEER come from the germline V gene. Germline trimming cut 1 base from V and 3 bases from J; bases unmatched to any gene: 2. The CDR3 totals 14 residues. The CDR3 protein is CASSQAGGHYGYTF. As DNA, the CDR3 is TGCGCCAGCAGCCAAGCAGGGGGGCACTATGGCTACACCTTC.

This clonotype came up a few times. The rearrangement joins TRBV7-7 to TRBJ2-3; D perhaps matches TRBD2 (6 bases). CDR3 length: 14 amino acids. In germline, CDR1 is SSHAT, CDR2 FNYEAQ (reference sequence). The germline V and J ends were trimmed by 5 bases and 3 bases, with 12 bases remaining between them. The DNA of the CDR3 is TGTGCCAGCAGCACGACTAGTTTTACAGATACGCAGTATTTT. Amino acid sequence: CASSTTSFTDTQYF.

This clonotype was seen only a few times. The chain has TRBV4-3 and TRBJ2-7; 14 nucleotides line up with TRBD2. Trimming at V came to 0 bases and at J to 6 bases, leaving 13 bases not matched to a gene. There are 19 residues in the CDR3. The germline CDR1 and CDR2 sequences are LGHNA and YSLEER. CDR3 protein: CASSQDSAGTSGRRSEQYF. The DNA for the CDR3 is TGCGCCAGCAGCCAAGATTCGGCAGGGACTAGCGGGAGAAGATCCGAGCAGTACTTC.

This clonotype was counted many times. The genes are TRBV19 and TRBJ2-1; 11 bases line up with TRBD2. The CDR3 is 18 residues long. Germline CDR1 and CDR2: LNHDA and SQIVND (reference sequence). With 2 bases clipped from V and 3 bases from J, the junction kept 9 bases outside the gene matches. CDR3 sequence (DNA): TGTGCCAGTAGTATAAACGCCCTAGCGGGAGGAAACTACAATGAGCAGTTCTTC. Residues: CASSINALAGGNYNEQFF.